This TCR beta chain stems from a study of blood T cell repertoires in COVID-19. In the study overall: Sites across the United States, Italy and Spain contributed samples from acute and convalescent COVID-19. Sample material is recorded as cDNA or gDNA derived from T cells, B-cell-depleted T cells, or PBMCs.

Germline CDR1 and CDR2: SNHLY and FYNNEI. V lost 6 bases, J lost 5 bases, and 14 bases lay in between. The CDR3 covers 14 residues. Original processing notes: Reference gene primers were amplified, and this amplification served to estimate nucleated cell counts. The assay was immunoSEQ multiplex PCR, and TCRdb's table has in-frame clones only and misses some. Clonal size and the V and J genes are those of that table, whereas D and trimming came from the DNA. This sample yields about 140,000 clones, of which around 87% are seen a single time; around 38% belongs to the top ten. The chain combines TRBV2 with TRBJ1-5; no reliable D call. The source is a man aged 45-60 years who had recovered from COVID-19. What was sequenced was peripheral blood. The chain's CDR3 is CASSETGVYQPQHF. The CDR3 nucleotides read TGTGCCAGCAGCGAAACCGGGGTTTATCAGCCCCAGCATTTT.